Listed below are T cell receptor beta chains from one sample, sequenced in a study of T cell responses to AZD1222 COVID-19 vaccine. Produced via immunoSEQ multiplex PCR; TCRdb's table is partial and in-frame only. The table shows some 160,000 clones, with 85% to 95% occurring only once. This specimen consisted of peripheral blood, obtained on day 0 of AZD1222 vaccination. The receptors were sampled from an adult in good health. CDR3s include the opening cysteine and the closing phenylalanine or tryptophan. D genes are given only for firm matches. Clone size is stated in some rows and not others, as once, few, many or a class when expanded.

>.|TRBJ1-2|.|TRBV10-3
CAIRRETWGYTF
TGTGCCATCAGGAGGGAGACGTGGGGCTACACCTTC
>.|TRBJ2-7|.|TRBV9
CASSVDGTETYEQYF
TGTGCCAGCAGCGTAGATGGGACGGAAACCTACGAGCAGTACTTC
>.|TRBJ2-2|.|TRBV7-9
CASSLLGAFDTGELFF
TGTGCCAGCAGCTTACTGGGAGCTTTCGACACCGGGGAGCTGTTTTTT
>TRBD1|TRBJ1-4|.|TRBV11-2
CASSSRDRRNEKLFF
TGTGCCAGCAGCTCCCGGGACAGGAGGAATGAAAAACTGTTTTTT
>.|TRBJ2-5|.|TRBV7-4
CASLLWQTQYF
TGTGCCAGCCTCCTTTGGCAGACCCAGTACTTC
>.|TRBJ2-7|.|TRBV6-5
CASGWTDTYEQYF
TGTGCCAGCGGGTGGACAGATACCTACGAGCAGTACTTC
>.|TRBJ1-2|.|TRBV5-4
CASSVDKNGYTF
TGTGCCAGCAGCGTGGACAAGAATGGCTACACCTTC
>.|TRBJ2-3|.|TRBV7-9
CASSLLGATDTQYF
TGTGCCAGCAGCTTACTCGGAGCCACAGATACGCAGTATTTT
>.|TRBJ2-7|once|TRBV5-1
CASSFWQRDAYEQYF
TGCGCCAGCAGCTTCTGGCAGAGGGACGCCTACGAGCAGTACTTC
>.|TRBJ2-2|.|TRBV27
CASSQRTRTGELFF
TGTGCCAGCAGTCAACGGACCAGAACCGGGGAGCTGTTTTTT
>TRBD1|TRBJ1-4|once|TRBV6-5
CASSLDRVREKLFF
TGTGCCAGCAGTTTGGACAGGGTTCGTGAAAAACTGTTTTTT
>.|TRBJ1-1|.|TRBV2
CASLEEVEAFF
TGTGCCAGCCTTGAGGAGGTTGAAGCTTTCTTT
>.|TRBJ1-2|.|TRBV19
CASSQDGYNYGYTF
TGTGCCAGTAGCCAGGACGGATATAACTATGGCTACACCTTC
>.|TRBJ1-5|once|TRBV5-1
CASSLEGTGKQPQHF
TGCGCCAGCAGCTTGGAGGGAACAGGGAAACAGCCCCAGCATTTT
>.|TRBJ2-2|.|TRBV7-2
CASSLARGPSWELFF
TGTGCCAGCAGCTTAGCGCGGGGACCGTCTTGGGAGCTGTTTTTT
>.|TRBJ2-1|once|TRBV21-1
CASSKGRSSHGYNEQFF
TGTGCCAGCAGCAAAGGTCGGTCTAGTCACGGGTACAATGAGCAGTTCTTC
>.|TRBJ1-1|.|TRBV6-5
CAREDRQNTEAFF
TGTGCCAGGGAAGACAGGCAAAACACTGAAGCTTTCTTT
>.|TRBJ1-1|.|TRBV29-1
CSHRSGTEAFF
TGCAGCCACCGATCCGGCACTGAAGCTTTCTTT
>.|TRBJ2-7|.|TRBV3-1/TRBV3-2
CASSQGSLANYEQYF
TGTGCCAGCAGCCAAGGTAGCCTAGCCAACTACGAGCAGTACTTC
>TRBD1|TRBJ1-6|.|TRBV28
CASSFSRGHSPLHF
TGTGCCAGCAGTTTCAGCAGGGGGCATTCACCCCTCCACTTT
>.|TRBJ2-5|.|TRBV29-1
CSVGEYQETQYF
TGCAGCGTAGGGGAGTACCAAGAGACCCAGTACTTC
>.|TRBJ2-7|.|TRBV28
CASSYGSRDTYEQYF
TGTGCCAGCAGTTACGGGTCGAGGGATACCTACGAGCAGTACTTC
>TRBD1|TRBJ1-1|.|TRBV5-6
CASSGLQGVNTEAFF
TGTGCCAGCAGCGGACTTCAGGGGGTAAATACTGAAGCTTTCTTT
>.|TRBJ2-5|few|TRBV11-3
CASSFGGLTQYF
TGTGCCAGCAGCTTCGGGGGGCTGACCCAGTACTTC
>.|TRBJ1-5|.|TRBV27
CASSPYNQPQHF
TGTGCCAGCAGTCCTTACAATCAGCCCCAGCATTTT
>.|TRBJ1-2|.|TRBV3-1/TRBV3-2
CASSQFEGMNYGYTF
TGTGCCAGCAGCCAATTTGAGGGGATGAACTATGGCTACACCTTC
>.|TRBJ1-1|once|TRBV20-1
CGGQNGAEAFF
TGCGGGGGCCAAAATGGGGCTGAAGCTTTCTTT
>.|TRBJ2-5|.|TRBV6-5
CASSSMGTQYF
TGTGCCAGCAGCTCCATGGGAACCCAGTACTTC
>.|TRBJ2-7|once|TRBV24-1
CAPGRGQLDEQYF
TGTGCCCCGGGTAGGGGACAATTGGACGAGCAGTACTTC
>.|TRBJ1-1|.|TRBV19
CASSIRGLLNTEAFF
TGTGCCAGTAGTATACGGGGACTACTGAACACTGAAGCTTTCTTT
>.|TRBJ1-1|.|TRBV6-5
CASSASGNTEAFF
TGTGCCAGCAGCGCCAGCGGGAACACTGAAGCTTTCTTT
>.|TRBJ2-1|.|TRBV6-2/TRBV6-3
CASSYGGARSEQFF
TGTGCCAGCAGTTACGGAGGGGCCCGGTCGGAGCAGTTCTTC
>TRBD1|TRBJ1-1|.|TRBV10-3
CAIREQGYTEAFF
TGTGCCATCAGAGAACAGGGGTACACTGAAGCTTTCTTT
>.|TRBJ1-1|.|TRBV11-3
CASSWGPEAFF
TGTGCCAGCAGCTGGGGCCCTGAAGCTTTCTTT
>.|TRBJ1-1|.|TRBV18
CASSPRGEMNTEAFF
TGTGCCAGCTCACCAAGGGGGGAAATGAACACTGAAGCTTTCTTT
>.|TRBJ2-5|.|TRBV7-9
CASSPGWGQETQYF
TGTGCCAGCAGCCCCGGGTGGGGTCAAGAGACCCAGTACTTC
>.|TRBJ2-7|.|TRBV4-3
CASSQERGHSYEQYF
TGCGCCAGCAGCCAAGAAAGGGGCCACTCCTACGAGCAGTACTTC
>.|TRBJ1-1|.|TRBV18
CASSPDDTEAFF
TGTGCCAGCTCACCAGACGACACTGAAGCTTTCTTT
>.|TRBJ1-2|.|TRBV6-2/TRBV6-3
CASSPDSNYGYTF
TGTGCCAGCAGTCCGGACAGCAACTATGGCTACACCTTC
>TRBD1|TRBJ2-7|.|TRBV25-1
CASGQGESYEQYF
TGTGCCAGCGGACAGGGGGAATCCTACGAGCAGTACTTC
>TRBD1|TRBJ1-2|.|TRBV7-9
CASSLGPGQGPYGYTF
TGTGCCAGCAGCTTGGGACCGGGACAGGGTCCATATGGCTACACCTTC
>TRBD1|TRBJ2-7|.|TRBV27
CASRTGTGEIGEQYF
TGTGCCAGCAGGACCGGGACAGGGGAAATTGGCGAGCAGTACTTC
>.|TRBJ1-2|.|TRBV7-9
CASSPLENYGYTF
TGTGCCAGCAGCCCTCTAGAAAACTATGGCTACACCTTC
>TRBD2|TRBJ2-1|.|TRBV7-8
CASSTPWGGKYNEQFF
TGTGCCAGCAGCACCCCTTGGGGGGGGAAGTACAATGAGCAGTTCTTC
>.|TRBJ2-3|.|TRBV3-1/TRBV3-2
CASSQAGWTDTQYF
TGTGCCAGCAGCCAAGCCGGTTGGACAGATACGCAGTATTTT
>.|TRBJ1-1|.|TRBV7-9
CASSLGEVRAFF
TGTGCCAGCAGCTTAGGCGAGGTGCGAGCTTTCTTT
>.|TRBJ2-1|.|TRBV7-9
CASSLTSPGNEQFF
TGTGCCAGCAGCTTAACATCTCCGGGCAATGAGCAGTTCTTC